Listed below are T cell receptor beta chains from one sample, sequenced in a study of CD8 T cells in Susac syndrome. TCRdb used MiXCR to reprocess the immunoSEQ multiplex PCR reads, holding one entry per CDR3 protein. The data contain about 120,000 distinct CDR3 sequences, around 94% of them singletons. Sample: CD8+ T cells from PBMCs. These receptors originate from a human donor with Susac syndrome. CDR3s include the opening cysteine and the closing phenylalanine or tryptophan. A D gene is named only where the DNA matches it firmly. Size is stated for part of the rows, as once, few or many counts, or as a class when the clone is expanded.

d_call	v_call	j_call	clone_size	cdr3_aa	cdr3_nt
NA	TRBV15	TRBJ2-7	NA	CATSRDRGTSYEQYF	TGTGCCACCAGCAGAGATCGGGGGACCTCCTACGAGCAGTACTTC
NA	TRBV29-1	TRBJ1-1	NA	CSVVRETLNTEAFF	TGCAGCGTTGTTAGGGAGACCTTGAACACTGAAGCTTTCTTT
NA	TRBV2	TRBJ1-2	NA	CASSSPGRGNYGYTF	TGTGCCAGCAGTTCCCCGGGCAGGGGTAACTATGGCTACACCTTC
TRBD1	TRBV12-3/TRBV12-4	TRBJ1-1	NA	CASSLSGGKNTEAFF	TGTGCCAGCAGTTTGTCAGGGGGCAAGAACACTGAAGCTTTCTTT
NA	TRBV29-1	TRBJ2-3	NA	CSVDLQGTYTDTQYF	TGCAGCGTTGATTTGCAGGGGACCTACACAGATACGCAGTATTTT
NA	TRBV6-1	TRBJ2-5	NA	CASSEPTGWERQYF	TGTGCCAGCAGTGAACCGACAGGCTGGGAGCGGCAGTACTTC
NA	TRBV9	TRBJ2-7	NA	CASSVGGEPSYEQYF	TGTGCCAGCAGCGTAGGTGGGGAGCCCTCCTACGAGCAGTACTTC
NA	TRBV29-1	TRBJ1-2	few	CSVEDPGVGGYTF	TGCAGCGTTGAAGATCCAGGAGTGGGCGGCTACACCTTC
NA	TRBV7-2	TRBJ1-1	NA	CASSFRGGMNTEAFF	TGTGCCAGCAGCTTTCGCGGGGGCATGAACACTGAAGCTTTCTTT
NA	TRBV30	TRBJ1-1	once	CAWSWAETTEAFF	TGTGCCTGGAGTTGGGCAGAGACCACTGAAGCTTTCTTT
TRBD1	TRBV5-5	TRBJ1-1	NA	CASSYQGAPAEAFF	TGTGCCAGCAGCTATCAGGGGGCCCCGGCTGAAGCTTTCTTT
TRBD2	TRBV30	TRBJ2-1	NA	CAWSVYSGGYNEQFF	TGTGCCTGGAGTGTATATAGCGGGGGCTACAATGAGCAGTTCTTC
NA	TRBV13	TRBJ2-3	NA	CASSSGVDTQYF	TGTGCCAGCAGCTCGGGGGTGGATACGCAGTATTTT
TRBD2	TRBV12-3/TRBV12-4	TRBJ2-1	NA	CASSLLVRLAGDDSYNEQFF	TGTGCCAGCAGTTTATTGGTTCGGCTAGCGGGGGATGACTCCTACAATGAGCAGTTCTTC
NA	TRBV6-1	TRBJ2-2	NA	CASLLGWNTGELFF	TGTGCCAGCCTCTTGGGCTGGAACACCGGGGAGCTGTTTTTT
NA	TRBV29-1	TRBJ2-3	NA	CSVARTEEEQYF	TGCAGCGTGGCCCGGACAGAAGAAGAGCAGTATTTT
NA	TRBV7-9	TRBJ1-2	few	CASSFEGGYGYTF	TGTGCCAGCAGCTTTGAGGGGGGCTATGGCTACACCTTC
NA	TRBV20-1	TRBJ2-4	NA	CSARDGLAKNIQYF	TGCAGTGCTAGAGACGGACTAGCCAAAAACATTCAGTACTTC
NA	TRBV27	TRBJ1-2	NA	CASSKEGNQYGYTF	TGTGCCAGCAGCAAAGAGGGGAACCAGTATGGCTACACCTTC
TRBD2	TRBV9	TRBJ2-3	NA	CASSVISGLADTQYF	TGTGCCAGCAGCGTCATCTCGGGACTAGCGGATACGCAGTATTTT
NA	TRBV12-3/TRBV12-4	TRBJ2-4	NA	CASSLGWGAKNIQYF	TGTGCCAGCAGTTTGGGGTGGGGGGCCAAAAACATTCAGTACTTC
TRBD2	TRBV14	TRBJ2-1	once	CASSQSLADYNEQFF	TGTGCCAGCAGCCAATCACTAGCGGATTACAATGAGCAGTTCTTC
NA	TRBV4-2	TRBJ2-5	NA	CASSATFGSDEYF	TGTGCCAGCAGTGCCACATTTGGTTCGGATGAGTACTTC
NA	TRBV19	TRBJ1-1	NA	CASSIKAGPRTEAFF	TGTGCCAGTAGTATAAAGGCCGGGCCAAGGACTGAAGCTTTCTTT
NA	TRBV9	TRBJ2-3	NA	CASALTGRVSDTQYF	TGTGCCAGCGCCCTAACCGGCAGGGTCTCAGATACGCAGTATTTT
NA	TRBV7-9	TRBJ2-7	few	CASSPPAGSSYEQYF	TGTGCCAGCAGCCCGCCGGCGGGAAGCTCCTACGAGCAGTACTTC
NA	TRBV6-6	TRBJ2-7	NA	CASNPPLTYEQYF	TGTGCCAGCAACCCCCCGCTCACCTACGAGCAGTACTTC
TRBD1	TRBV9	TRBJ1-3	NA	CASSATGTARNTIYF	TGTGCCAGCAGCGCCACCGGGACAGCAAGAAACACCATATATTTT
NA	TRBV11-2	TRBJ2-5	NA	CASSLGRGAPQETQYF	TGTGCCAGCAGCTTAGGTCGCGGAGCTCCTCAAGAGACCCAGTACTTC
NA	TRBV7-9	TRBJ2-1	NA	CASSPGYDSYNEQFF	TGTGCCAGCAGCCCGGGGTATGACTCCTACAATGAGCAGTTCTTC
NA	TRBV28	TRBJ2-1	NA	CASSFPGTGAYNEQFF	TGTGCCAGCAGTTTCCCCGGGACTGGAGCCTACAATGAGCAGTTCTTC
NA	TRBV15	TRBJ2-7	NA	CATSRDLPGHPIYEQYF	TGTGCCACCAGCAGAGACCTACCGGGACATCCGATCTACGAGCAGTACTTC
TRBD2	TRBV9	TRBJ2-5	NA	CASSVGGSGQETQYF	TGTGCCAGCAGCGTAGGCGGGAGTGGACAAGAGACCCAGTACTTC
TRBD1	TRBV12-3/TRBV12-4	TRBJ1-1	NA	CASRLGGLNTEAFF	TGTGCCAGCAGACTAGGGGGCCTGAACACTGAAGCTTTCTTT
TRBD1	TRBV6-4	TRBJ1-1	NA	CASSDLPLGQGTLEAFF	TGTGCCAGCAGTGATTTGCCACTGGGACAGGGTACCCTTGAAGCTTTCTTT
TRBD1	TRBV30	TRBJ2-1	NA	CAWSLQGAYNEQFF	TGTGCCTGGAGCTTACAGGGGGCTTACAATGAGCAGTTCTTC
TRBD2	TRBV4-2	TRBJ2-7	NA	CASSPLAESSYEQYF	TGTGCCAGCAGCCCTCTAGCGGAAAGCTCCTACGAGCAGTACTTC
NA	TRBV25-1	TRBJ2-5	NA	CASSEYGDLTAQYF	TGTGCCAGCAGTGAATATGGGGACCTGACGGCCCAGTACTTC
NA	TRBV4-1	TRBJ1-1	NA	CASSQVQPPVNTEAFF	TGCGCCAGCAGCCAAGTTCAGCCTCCAGTGAACACTGAAGCTTTCTTT
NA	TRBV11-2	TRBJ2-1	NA	CASSLVRVEQFF	TGTGCCAGCAGCTTAGTTAGAGTTGAGCAGTTCTTC
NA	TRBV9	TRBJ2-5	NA	CASAGGGQETQYF	TGTGCCAGCGCAGGGGGGGGTCAAGAGACCCAGTACTTC
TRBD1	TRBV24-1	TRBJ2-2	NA	CATSAQGVETGELFF	TGTGCCACCAGTGCTCAGGGGGTAGAGACCGGGGAGCTGTTTTTT
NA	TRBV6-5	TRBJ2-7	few	CASSLGASYEQYF	TGTGCCAGCAGTTTAGGGGCTTCCTACGAGCAGTACTTC
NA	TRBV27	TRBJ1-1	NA	CASSLMPDMNTEAFF	TGTGCCAGCAGTTTAATGCCAGACATGAACACTGAAGCTTTCTTT
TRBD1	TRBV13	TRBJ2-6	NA	CASSWDRRNGANVLTF	TGTGCCAGCAGCTGGGACAGGAGGAATGGGGCCAACGTCCTGACTTTC
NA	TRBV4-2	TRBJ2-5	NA	CASSKVGGGDQETQYF	TGTGCCAGCAGCAAGGTGGGGGGCGGGGACCAAGAGACCCAGTACTTC
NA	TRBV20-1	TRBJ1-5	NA	CSAREVGRDMHPQHF	TGCAGTGCTAGAGAGGTAGGCAGGGACATGCACCCCCAGCATTTT
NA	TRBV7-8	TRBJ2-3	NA	CASSLGPLSGDTQYF	TGTGCCAGCAGCTTAGGGCCCCTTAGTGGTGATACGCAGTATTTT